This T cell receptor (beta chain) was observed in a study of shared clonotypes between healthy human individuals. Regarding the study as a whole: The low donor count limited represented genetic and exposure-history diversity.

Across several immunoSEQ plates, the genomic DNA of each subset was split evenly. Per the authors' pipeline: ImmunoSEQ output lacked quality scores and full-length reads, limiting matched filtering. Sequencing used immunoSEQ multiplex PCR; TCRdb keeps in-frame clones, though not all of them. For V, J and clone size, that table is used; D and trimming come from the DNA. The sample includes about 460,000 clones, 77% seen only once; the top ten take 12%. Trimming pared 1 base from V and 5 bases from J, leaving 15 bases between. The germline gives CDR1 SNHLY, CDR2 FYNNEI. CDR3 length: 16 amino acids. Unsorted material relied on roughly 100 million PBMCs as the source of genomic DNA. Notes on this clone: Its matching antigen is unknown.

The rearrangement links TRBV2 to TRBJ2-1; the D gene is possibly TRBD2 (7 bases). The sample taken for sequencing was PBMCs. This TCR came from a woman aged 40 to 50 in good health. Some clones in this sample may be carry-over from other donors' samples. CDR3 DNA: TGTGCCAGCAGTGAAGGGAACAGGGCGGGGGACAATGAGCAGTTCTTC. Its translation is CASSEGNRAGDNEQFF.